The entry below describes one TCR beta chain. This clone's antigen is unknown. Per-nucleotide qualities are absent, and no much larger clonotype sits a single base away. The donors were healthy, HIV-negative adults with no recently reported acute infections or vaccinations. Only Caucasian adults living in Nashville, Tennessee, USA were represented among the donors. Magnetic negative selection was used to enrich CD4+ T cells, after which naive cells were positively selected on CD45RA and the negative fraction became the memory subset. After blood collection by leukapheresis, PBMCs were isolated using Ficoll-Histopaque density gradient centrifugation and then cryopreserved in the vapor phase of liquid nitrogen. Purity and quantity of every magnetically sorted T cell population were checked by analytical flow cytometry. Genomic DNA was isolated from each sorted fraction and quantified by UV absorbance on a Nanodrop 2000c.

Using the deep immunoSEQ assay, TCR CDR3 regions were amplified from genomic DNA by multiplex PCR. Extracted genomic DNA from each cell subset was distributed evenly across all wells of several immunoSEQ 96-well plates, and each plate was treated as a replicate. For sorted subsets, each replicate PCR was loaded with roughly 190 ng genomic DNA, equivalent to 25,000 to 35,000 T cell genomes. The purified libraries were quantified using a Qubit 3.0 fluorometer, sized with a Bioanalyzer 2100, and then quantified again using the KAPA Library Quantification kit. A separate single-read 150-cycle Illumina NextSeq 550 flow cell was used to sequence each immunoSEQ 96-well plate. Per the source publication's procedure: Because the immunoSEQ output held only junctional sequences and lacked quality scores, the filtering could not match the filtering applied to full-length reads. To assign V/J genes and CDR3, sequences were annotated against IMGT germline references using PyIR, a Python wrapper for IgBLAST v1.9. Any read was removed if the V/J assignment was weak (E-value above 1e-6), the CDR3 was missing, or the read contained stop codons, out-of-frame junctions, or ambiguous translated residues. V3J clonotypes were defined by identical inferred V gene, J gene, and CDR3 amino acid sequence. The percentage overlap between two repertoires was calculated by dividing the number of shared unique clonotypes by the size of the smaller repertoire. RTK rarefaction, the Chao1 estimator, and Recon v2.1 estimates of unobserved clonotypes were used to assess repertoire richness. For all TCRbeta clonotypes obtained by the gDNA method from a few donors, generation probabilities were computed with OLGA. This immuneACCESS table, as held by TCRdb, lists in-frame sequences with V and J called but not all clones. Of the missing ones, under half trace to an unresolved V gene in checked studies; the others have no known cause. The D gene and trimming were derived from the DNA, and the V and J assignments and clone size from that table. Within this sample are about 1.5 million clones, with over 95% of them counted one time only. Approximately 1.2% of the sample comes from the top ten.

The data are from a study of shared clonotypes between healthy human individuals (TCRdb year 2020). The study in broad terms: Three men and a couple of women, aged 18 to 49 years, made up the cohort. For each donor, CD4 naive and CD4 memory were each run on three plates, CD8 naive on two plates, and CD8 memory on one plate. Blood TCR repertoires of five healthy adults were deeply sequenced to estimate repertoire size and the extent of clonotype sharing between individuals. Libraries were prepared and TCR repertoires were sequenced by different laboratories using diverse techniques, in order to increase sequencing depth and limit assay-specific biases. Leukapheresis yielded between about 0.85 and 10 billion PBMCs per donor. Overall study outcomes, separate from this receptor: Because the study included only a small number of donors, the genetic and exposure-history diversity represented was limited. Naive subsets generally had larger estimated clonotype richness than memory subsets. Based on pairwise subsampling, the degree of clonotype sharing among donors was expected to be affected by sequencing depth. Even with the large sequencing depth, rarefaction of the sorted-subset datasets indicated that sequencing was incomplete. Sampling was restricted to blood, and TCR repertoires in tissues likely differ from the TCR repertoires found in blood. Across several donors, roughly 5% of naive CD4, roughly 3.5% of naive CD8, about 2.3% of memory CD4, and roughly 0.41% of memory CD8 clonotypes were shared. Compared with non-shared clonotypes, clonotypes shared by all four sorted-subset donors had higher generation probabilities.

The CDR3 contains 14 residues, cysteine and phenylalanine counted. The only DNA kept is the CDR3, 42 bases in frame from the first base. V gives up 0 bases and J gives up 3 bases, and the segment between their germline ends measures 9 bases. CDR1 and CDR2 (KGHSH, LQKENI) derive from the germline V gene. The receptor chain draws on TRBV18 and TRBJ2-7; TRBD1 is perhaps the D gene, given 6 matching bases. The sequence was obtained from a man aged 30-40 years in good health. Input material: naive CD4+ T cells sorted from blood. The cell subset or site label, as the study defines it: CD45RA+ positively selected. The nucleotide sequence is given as TGTGCCAGCTCACCACCAGCAGGGGACTACGAGCAGTACTTC. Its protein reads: CASSPPAGDYEQYF.